One sample yielded the 32 T cell receptor beta chains listed below, sequenced in a study of blood T cell repertoires in COVID-19. The method was immunoSEQ multiplex PCR; TCRdb's version includes in-frame clones alone and lacks a portion of them. Counted here are about 59,000 clones, approximately 82% occurring once; the ten biggest clones make up approximately 3.5%. The sample consisted of peripheral blood. The receptors shown here come from a woman older than 75 with acute or convalescent COVID-19.

This sequence joins TRBV6-4 and TRBJ2-7, with 10 bases that match TRBD1. Trimming took 5 bases from V and 5 from J; bases not matched to a gene: 6. There are 14 residues in the CDR3. From germline, CDR1 is MRHNA and CDR2 SNTAGT. This CDR3 is CASSPRQGADEQYF. The CDR3 coding sequence is TGTGCCAGCAGTCCTAGACAGGGGGCAGACGAGCAGTACTTC.

This chain joins TRBV6-2 or TRBV6-3 and TRBJ1-5; 7 nucleotides agree with TRBD1. Germline assignment: CDR1 MNHEY and CDR2 SVGEGT. V dropped 4 bases and J dropped 4; count of bases not matched to a gene: 1. The CDR3 runs 13 residues. The CDR3 DNA is TGTGCCAGCAGTTTGACAGGGAATCAGCCCCAGCATTTT. It codes for CASSLTGNQPQHF.

This clone was seen once. The chain joins TRBV2 to TRBJ2-1; TRBD1 is a possible D gene (6 bases). This CDR3 spans 13 amino acids. V lost 6 bases and J lost 7, with 13 bases in between. Germline V CDR1 and CDR2: SNHLY, FYNNEI. CDR3 in amino acids: CASRARGINEQFF. The CDR3 bases are TGTGCCAGCAGGGCCAGGGGAATTAATGAGCAGTTCTTC.

The chain couples TRBV7-6 to TRBJ2-5; D is unclear. The length of the CDR3 is 13 residues. Per the germline V gene, CDR1 is SGHVS and CDR2 is FNYEAQ. V was cut by 4 bases and J by 2 bases, with 8 bases left in between. CDR3 amino acids: CASSSPLQETQYF. The CDR3 DNA reads TGTGCCAGCAGCTCACCTCTACAAGAGACCCAGTACTTC. The full variable domain, with the rest looked up from reference TRBV7-6 and TRBJ2-5, is GAGVSQSPRYKVTKRGQDVALRCDPISGHVSLYWYRQALGQGPEFLTYFNYEAQQDKSGLPNDRFSAERPEGSISTLTIQRTEQRDSAMYRCASSSPLQETQYFGPGTRLLVL.

The CDR3 is CSVEGAGQGAGEQYF. The CDR3 coding sequence is TGCAGCGTTGAAGGTGCGGGACAGGGAGCTGGCGAGCAGTACTTC. This rearrangement joins TRBV29-1 to TRBJ2-7; 9 nucleotides align to TRBD1. J lost 6 bases, V lost 1 base, and 10 bases had no gene match. CDR1 and CDR2 from the germline V gene are SQVTM and ANQGSEA. The CDR3 consists of 15 residues.

The chain carries TRBV7-2 and TRBJ2-5, with 8 positions matching TRBD1. The CDR3 contains 13 residues. Germline CDR1 and CDR2: SGHTA and FQGNSA. The V segment lost 7 bases and the J segment 7 bases; nucleotides outside the gene matches: 8. The CDR3 DNA reads as TGTGCCAGCAACGTACAGGGGGTAAGGACCCAGTACTTC. It yields the protein CASNVQGVRTQYF.

V is TRBV7-2 and J is TRBJ2-3, with 7 positions matching TRBD1. The CDR3 has 18 residues. V lost 5 bases to trimming and J lost 2 bases; unmatched junction nucleotides: 16. Germline assignment: CDR1 SGHTA and CDR2 FQGNSA. CDR3 amino acids: CASSRRKIRDRVTDTQYF. The CDR3 coding sequence is TGTGCCAGCAGCAGACGAAAAATTCGGGACAGAGTCACAGATACGCAGTATTTT.

The V gene is TRBV12-3 or TRBV12-4, the J gene TRBJ1-1; the D is unclear. Deletions cut 10 bases from V and 6 bases from J, with 9 bases between. This CDR3 has 10 amino acids. CDR3 bases: TGTGCCATCGGAGCCCCTGAAGCTTTCTTT. Protein: CAIGAPEAFF.

The rearrangement uses TRBV3-1 (or the pseudogene TRBV3-2) and TRBJ2-7; D gene unclear. This CDR3 is 15 amino acids long. Germline V gene lookup returns CDR1 LGHDT and CDR2 YNNKEL (reference sequence). Trimming stripped 0 bases from V and 0 bases from J, with 9 bases between. The CDR3 DNA reads TGTGCCAGCAGCCAAGATGGCAGGCCCTCCTACGAGCAGTACTTC. Its protein is CASSQDGRPSYEQYF.

This clone has a single count. The chain recombines TRBV5-1 with TRBJ2-3; 10 nucleotides agree with TRBD2. CDR3 size: 15 residues. The V gene end was trimmed by 4 bases and the J gene end by 4 bases; junction bases not matched to a gene: 6. Germline CDR1 and CDR2: SGHRS and YFSETQ. This CDR3 reads CASSASSGRPDTQYF. The CDR3 DNA is TGCGCCAGCAGCGCTAGTAGCGGGAGGCCAGATACGCAGTATTTT.

The genes are TRBV27 and TRBJ2-7; tentatively, D is TRBD1 (5 bases). The CDR3 sequence is 14 residues long. Germline V gene lookup returns CDR1 MNHEY and CDR2 SMNVEV (reference sequence). Between the trimmed V and J ends, which lost 3 bases and 4 bases, there was a span of 13 bases. In DNA, the CDR3 is TGTGCCAGCAGTTTTGGGGCCGGATATTACGAGCAGTACTTC. Its protein product is CASSFGAGYYEQYF.

V gene TRBV30 combines with J gene TRBJ1-1; D ambiguous. CDR3 size: 13 residues. Per the germline V gene, CDR1 is GTSNPN and CDR2 is SVGIG (reference sequence). Trimming stripped 7 bases from V and 1 base from J, with 13 bases between. The CDR3 loop reads CALNQEGNTEAFF. DNA for the CDR3: TGTGCCTTAAATCAGGAAGGGAACACTGAAGCTTTCTTT.

This sequence joins TRBV5-4 and TRBJ2-7; unclear D gene. CDR1 and CDR2 from the germline V gene are SGHNT and YYREEE (reference sequence). This CDR3 is 14 amino acids long. Deletions cut 0 bases from V and 4 bases from J, with 11 bases between. The CDR3 sequence: CASSLEQVGYEQYF. In nucleotides, the CDR3 is TGTGCCAGCAGCTTGGAGCAGGTTGGGTACGAGCAGTACTTC.

The chain combines TRBV7-3 with TRBJ2-5, with 8 bases lining up with TRBD1. V was clipped by 4 bases and J by 7 bases; unmatched bases: 14. CDR1 and CDR2 (germline): SGHTA, FQGTGA. CDR3 length equals 16 residues. CDR3 in amino acids: CASSYRDRRDGGTQYF. Written as DNA, the CDR3 is TGTGCCAGCAGCTACCGGGACAGGAGAGATGGTGGGACCCAGTACTTC.

The chain recombines TRBV11-2 with TRBJ1-6; weak D call: TRBD1 (5 bases). Germline CDR1 is SGHAT and CDR2 is FQNNGV. V was pared by 3 bases and J by 2 bases, with 14 bases between. This CDR3 spans 17 amino acids. CDR3 coding DNA: TGTGCCAGCAGCTTCGGTCCCCCAGGGCCCTATAATTCACCCCTCCACTTT. It specifies CASSFGPPGPYNSPLHF.

This clone was recorded once. The chain has TRBV6-5 and TRBJ2-3; 8 nucleotides line up with TRBD1. This CDR3 contains 15 residues. The V gene's germline CDR1 is MNHEY and CDR2 SVGAGI. The trim removed 6 bases at V and 3 bases at J, leaving 8 bases unmatched. In nucleotides, the CDR3 is TGTGCCAGCAGACTGACAGGGGTGAGAACAGATACGCAGTATTTT. This translates into CASRLTGVRTDTQYF.

This chain uses TRBV5-1 with TRBJ1-2; 9 nucleotides align to TRBD1. The CDR3 is made up of 15 amino acids. The germline V gene has CDR1 SGHRS and CDR2 YFSETQ. Germline trimming cut 4 bases from V and 7 bases from J; bases unmatched to any gene: 11. The DNA for the CDR3 is TGCGCCAGCAGCCGGCCCGGGACAGGGATCGGTGGCTACACCTTC. The encoded protein is CASSRPGTGIGGYTF.

The V gene is TRBV14, the J gene TRBJ1-6; possibly TRBD1 for D (6 bases). The V gene's germline CDR1 is SGHDN and CDR2 FVKESK. Trimming removed 6 bases from V and 8 bases from J, with 14 bases in between. This CDR3 is 14 amino acids long. Here the CDR3 reads CASRHQGRDSPLHF. The CDR3 DNA reads as TGTGCCAGCAGACACCAGGGGAGGGATTCACCCCTCCACTTT.

This clone was recorded only once. The genes are TRBV7-9 and TRBJ1-6; the D is unclear. The germline V gene encodes CDR1 SEHNR and CDR2 FQNEAQ (reference sequence). The CDR3 loop spans 19 amino acids. Trimming stripped 4 bases from V and 5 bases from J, with 24 bases between. This CDR3 is CASSSADGNYNLNNSPLHF. The CDR3 bases are TGTGCCAGCAGCTCCGCCGACGGAAACTACAATCTAAATAATTCACCCCTCCACTTT.

V usage is TRBV25-1 and J usage is TRBJ2-7, with 7 bases matching TRBD1. The germline V gene encodes CDR1 MGHDK and CDR2 SYGVNS. Trimming at V came to 3 bases and at J to 2 bases, leaving 7 bases not matched to a gene. CDR3 length: 15 amino acids. The CDR3 coding sequence is TGTGCCAGCAGTGATTGGGGCAGGGGGACCTACGAGCAGTACTTC. This encodes CASSDWGRGTYEQYF.

This clone was found a few times. This chain links TRBV6-1 with TRBJ1-4; D is perhaps TRBD1 (6 bases). The length of the CDR3 is 16 residues. Germline CDR1 and CDR2: MNHNS and SASEGT. Trimming left V 3 bases short and J 8 bases short, with 19 bases between. The CDR3 reads CASSERRGGRREKLFF. The CDR3 nucleotides are TGTGCCAGCAGTGAGAGGAGGGGGGGGCGCAGAGAAAAACTGTTTTTT.

The rearrangement links TRBV7-9 to TRBJ2-3; 8 nucleotides line up with TRBD1. In germline, CDR1 is SEHNR, CDR2 FQNEAQ (reference sequence). The CDR3 is made up of 16 amino acids. The V gene end was trimmed by 1 base and the J gene end by 14 bases; junction bases not matched to a gene: 17. The CDR3 nucleotides are TGTGCCAGCAGCTTAGAGGGGGCCAGGGGACAGGCCCGCCCGTATTTT. Translation gives CASSLEGARGQARPYF.

V is TRBV9 and J is TRBJ1-1, with D hard to call. Germline V gives CDR1 SGDLS, CDR2 YYNGEE. The CDR3 length is 13 residues. V shed 0 bases and J shed 0 bases, with 3 bases lying between them. The CDR3 bases are TGTGCCAGCAGCGTAGTAGTGAACACTGAAGCTTTCTTT. Its translation: CASSVVVNTEAFF.

This clone was observed a handful of times. V and J are TRBV5-1 and TRBJ2-3; D ambiguous. The CDR3 covers 15 residues. CDR1 is SGHRS, CDR2 YFSETQ, per germline. V was clipped by 0 bases and J by 6 bases, with 14 bases between them. The CDR3 protein is CASSLAPVASDTQYF. For the CDR3, the DNA is TGCGCCAGCAGCTTGGCCCCGGTCGCATCGGATACGCAGTATTTT.

This clone was seen once. The chain employs TRBV2 and TRBJ2-2, with 10 bases aligning to TRBD2. J gave up 5 bases and V 4 bases, and 1 base lay outside the gene matches. Germline loops: CDR1 SNHLY, CDR2 FYNNEI. This CDR3 contains 14 residues. The CDR3 sequence is CASSVLAGTGELFF. The CDR3 DNA reads as TGTGCCAGCAGTGTACTAGCGGGGACCGGGGAGCTGTTTTTT.

This chain joins TRBV18 and TRBJ1-5, with 8 bases identical to TRBD1. V lost 6 bases, J lost 5 bases, and 3 bases stayed unmatched. The germline CDR1 and CDR2 sequences are KGHSH and LQKENI. The CDR3 consists of 13 residues. Written as DNA, the CDR3 is TGTGCCAGCTCGTCGGACAGGGATCAGCCCCAGCATTTT. Its protein is CASSSDRDQPQHF. Filled out from reference TRBV18 and TRBJ1-5, the complete variable domain reads NAGVMQNPRHLVRRRGQEARLRCSPMKGHSHVYWYRQLPEEGLKFMVYLQKENIIDESGMPKERFSAEFPKEGPSILRIQQVVRGDSAAYFCASSSDRDQPQHFGDGTRLSIL.

This rearrangement joins TRBV13 to TRBJ2-3, with D maybe TRBD2 (6 bases). CDR3 length: 14 amino acids. Germline loops: CDR1 PRHDT, CDR2 FYEKMQ (reference sequence). V dropped 7 bases and J dropped 0 bases, with 11 bases sitting between them. The CDR3 bases are TGTGCCAGCAAAACGGGGACTAGCACAGATACGCAGTATTTT. Residues: CASKTGTSTDTQYF.

The DNA for the CDR3 is TGTGCCAGCAGTTACTCGACAGGGGCGGTTTCACCCCTCCACTTT. Amino acids: CASSYSTGAVSPLHF. The chain uses TRBV6-5 and TRBJ1-6; 8 bases map to TRBD1. This CDR3 contains 15 residues. V lost 0 bases to trimming and J lost 9 bases; unmatched junction nucleotides: 4. In germline, CDR1 is MNHEY, CDR2 SVGAGI.

The table lists this clone with a count of one. The chain carries TRBV5-1 and TRBJ2-3; TRBD2 matches 11 bases. The CDR3 contains 18 residues. With 3 bases clipped from V and 0 bases from J, the junction kept 9 bases outside the gene matches. Germline-derived CDR1 and CDR2 are SGHRS and YFSETQ. CDR3 DNA sequence: TGCGCCAGCAGCTCCTTCTCGACTAGCGGGGCTAGCACAGATACGCAGTATTTT. Protein product: CASSSFSTSGASTDTQYF.

V is TRBV6-5 and J is TRBJ1-4; 7 bases are shared with TRBD1. This CDR3 contains 15 residues. V gave up 6 bases and J gave up 8 bases; unmatched junction bases: 12. Germline CDR1 is MNHEY and CDR2 is SVGAGI. CDR3 region: CASSPEGASREKLFF. CDR3 nucleotides: TGTGCCAGCAGCCCCGAGGGGGCCTCACGGGAAAAACTGTTTTTT.

V and J are TRBV6-1 and TRBJ1-5; TRBD1 might be the D (5 bases). Trimming removed 1 base at V and 7 bases at J, with 14 bases between. The V gene's germline CDR1 is MNHNS and CDR2 SASEGT. This CDR3 is built from 15 residues. CDR3: CASSEGGGGIQPQHF. DNA for the CDR3: TGTGCCAGCAGTGAAGGCGGTGGGGGGATACAGCCCCAGCATTTT.

The rearrangement joins TRBV12-2 to TRBJ1-2; the DNA was not compared with TRBD1, the D call given in the table. TRBV12-2 has pseudogene status. There are 15 residues in the CDR3. CDR3 coding DNA: TGTGCAAGTCCCGGCAGACAGGGGGCGCGGTATGGCTACACCTTC. The encoded protein is CASPGRQGARYGYTF.